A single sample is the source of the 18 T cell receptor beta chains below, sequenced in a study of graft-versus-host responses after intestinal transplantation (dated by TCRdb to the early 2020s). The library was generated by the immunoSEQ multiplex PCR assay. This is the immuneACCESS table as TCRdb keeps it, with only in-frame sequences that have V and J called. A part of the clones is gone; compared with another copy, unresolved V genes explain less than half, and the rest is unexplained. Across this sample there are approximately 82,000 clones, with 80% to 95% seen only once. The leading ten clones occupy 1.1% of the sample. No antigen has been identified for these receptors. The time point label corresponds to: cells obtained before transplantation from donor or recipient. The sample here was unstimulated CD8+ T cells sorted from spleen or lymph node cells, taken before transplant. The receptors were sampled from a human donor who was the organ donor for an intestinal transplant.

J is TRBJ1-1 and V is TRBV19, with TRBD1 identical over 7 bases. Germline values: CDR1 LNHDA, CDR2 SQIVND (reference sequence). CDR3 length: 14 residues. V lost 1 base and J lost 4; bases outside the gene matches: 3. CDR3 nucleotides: TGTGCCAGTAGTATAGTGGCAGGGGGCACTGAAGCTTTCTTT. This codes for CASSIVAGGTEAFF.

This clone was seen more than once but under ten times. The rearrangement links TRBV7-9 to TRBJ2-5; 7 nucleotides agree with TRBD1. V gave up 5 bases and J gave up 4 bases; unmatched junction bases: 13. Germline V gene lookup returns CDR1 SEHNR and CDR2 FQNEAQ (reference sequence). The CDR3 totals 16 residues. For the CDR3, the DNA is TGTGCCAGCAGCCCCCAAACGACAGGGTTAGGAGAGACCCAGTACTTC. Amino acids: CASSPQTTGLGETQYF. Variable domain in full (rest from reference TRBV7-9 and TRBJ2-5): DTGVSQNPRHKITKRGQNVTFRCDPISEHNRLYWYRQTLGQGPEFLTYFQNEAQLEKSRLLSDRFSAERPKGSFSTLEIQRTEQGDSAMYLCASSPQTTGLGETQYFGPGTRLLVL.

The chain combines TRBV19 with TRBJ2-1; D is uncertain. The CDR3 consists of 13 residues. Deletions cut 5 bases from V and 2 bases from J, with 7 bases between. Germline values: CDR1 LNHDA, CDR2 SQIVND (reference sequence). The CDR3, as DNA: TGTGCCAGTAGTGCGAGCGCCTACAATGAGCAGTTCTTC. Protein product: CASSASAYNEQFF.

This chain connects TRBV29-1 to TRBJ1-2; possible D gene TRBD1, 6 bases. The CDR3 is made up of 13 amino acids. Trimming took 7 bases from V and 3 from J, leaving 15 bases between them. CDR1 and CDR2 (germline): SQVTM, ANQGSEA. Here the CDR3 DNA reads TGCAGCGCCTTGAACAGGGAGCACTATGGCTACACCTTC. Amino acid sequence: CSALNREHYGYTF. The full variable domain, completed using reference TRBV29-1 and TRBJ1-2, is SAVISQKPSRDICQRGTSLTIQCQVDSQVTMMFWYRQQPGQSLTLIATANQGSEATYESGFVIDKFPISRPNLTFSTLTVSNMSPEDSSIYLCSALNREHYGYTFGSGTRLTVV.

CDR3 nucleotides: TGTGCCAGCAGCCCCGGGACAACTAGCACAGATACGCAGTATTTT. It codes for CASSPGTTSTDTQYF. The chain links TRBV11-3 to TRBJ2-3; possible D gene TRBD1, 6 bases. Germline V lookup: CDR1 SGHNT, CDR2 YENEEA. The CDR3 loop spans 15 amino acids. V was shortened by 5 bases and J by 0 bases, with 12 bases between the two germline ends.

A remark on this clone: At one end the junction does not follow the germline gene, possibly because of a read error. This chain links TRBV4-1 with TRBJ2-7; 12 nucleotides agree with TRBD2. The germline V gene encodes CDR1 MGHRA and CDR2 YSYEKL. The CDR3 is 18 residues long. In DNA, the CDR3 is TGCGCCAGCAGCCAAGATGGGGCTAGCGGGGGGGCCTCCCACGAGCAGTACTTC. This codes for CASSQDGASGGASHEQYF.

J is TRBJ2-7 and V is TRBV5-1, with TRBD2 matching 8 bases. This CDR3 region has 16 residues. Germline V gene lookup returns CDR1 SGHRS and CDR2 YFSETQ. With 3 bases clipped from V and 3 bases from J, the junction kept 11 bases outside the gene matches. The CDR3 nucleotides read TGCGCCAGCAGCTATAACAGCGGGGGCCAATACTACGAGCAGTACTTC. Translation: CASSYNSGGQYYEQYF.

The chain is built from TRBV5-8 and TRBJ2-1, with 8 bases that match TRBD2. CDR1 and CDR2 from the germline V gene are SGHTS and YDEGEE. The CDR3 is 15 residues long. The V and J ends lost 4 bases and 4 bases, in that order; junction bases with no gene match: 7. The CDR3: CASSIPGGEYNEQFF. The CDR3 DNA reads TGTGCCAGCAGCATCCCGGGGGGGGAATACAATGAGCAGTTCTTC.

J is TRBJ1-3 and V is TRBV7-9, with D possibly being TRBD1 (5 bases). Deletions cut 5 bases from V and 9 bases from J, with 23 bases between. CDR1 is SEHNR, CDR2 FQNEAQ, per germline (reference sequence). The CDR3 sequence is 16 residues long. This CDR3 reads CASSKVGPSRRGTIYF. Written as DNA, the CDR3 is TGTGCCAGCAGCAAAGTGGGGCCTTCCAGGCGGGGCACCATATATTTT.

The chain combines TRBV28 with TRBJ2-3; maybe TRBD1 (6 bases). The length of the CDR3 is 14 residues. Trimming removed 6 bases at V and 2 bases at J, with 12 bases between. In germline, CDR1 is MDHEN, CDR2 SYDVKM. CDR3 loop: CASSPGAPTDTQYF. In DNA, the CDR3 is TGTGCCAGCAGCCCAGGGGCCCCCACAGATACGCAGTATTTT.

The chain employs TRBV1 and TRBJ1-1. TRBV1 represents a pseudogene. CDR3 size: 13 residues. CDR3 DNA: TGCACCAGCAGCCAAGACGGGGGAACTGAAGCTTTCTTT. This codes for CTSSQDGGTEAFF.

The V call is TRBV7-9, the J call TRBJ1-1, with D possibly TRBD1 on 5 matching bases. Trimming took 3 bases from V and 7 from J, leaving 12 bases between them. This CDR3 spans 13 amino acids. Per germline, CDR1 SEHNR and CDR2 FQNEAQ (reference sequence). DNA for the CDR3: TGTGCCAGCAGCTTTCTAGGGGTGGTTGAAGCTTTCTTT. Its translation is CASSFLGVVEAFF. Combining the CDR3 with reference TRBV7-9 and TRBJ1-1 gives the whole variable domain DTGVSQNPRHKITKRGQNVTFRCDPISEHNRLYWYRQTLGQGPEFLTYFQNEAQLEKSRLLSDRFSAERPKGSFSTLEIQRTEQGDSAMYLCASSFLGVVEAFFGQGTRLTVV.

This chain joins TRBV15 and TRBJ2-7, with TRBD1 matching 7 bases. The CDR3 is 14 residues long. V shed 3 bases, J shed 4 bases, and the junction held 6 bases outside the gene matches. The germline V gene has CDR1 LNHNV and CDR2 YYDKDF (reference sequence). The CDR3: CATSSRQGKYEQYF. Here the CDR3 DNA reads TGTGCCACCAGCAGTAGACAGGGAAAATACGAGCAGTACTTC.

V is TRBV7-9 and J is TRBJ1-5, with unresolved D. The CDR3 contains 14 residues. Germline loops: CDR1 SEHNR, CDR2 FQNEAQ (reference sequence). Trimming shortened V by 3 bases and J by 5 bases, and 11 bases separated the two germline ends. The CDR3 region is CASSLGGPDQPQHF. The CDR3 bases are TGTGCCAGCAGCTTGGGAGGTCCGGATCAGCCCCAGCATTTT. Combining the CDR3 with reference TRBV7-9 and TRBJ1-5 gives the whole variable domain DTGVSQNPRHKITKRGQNVTFRCDPISEHNRLYWYRQTLGQGPEFLTYFQNEAQLEKSRLLSDRFSAERPKGSFSTLEIQRTEQGDSAMYLCASSLGGPDQPQHFGDGTRLSIL.

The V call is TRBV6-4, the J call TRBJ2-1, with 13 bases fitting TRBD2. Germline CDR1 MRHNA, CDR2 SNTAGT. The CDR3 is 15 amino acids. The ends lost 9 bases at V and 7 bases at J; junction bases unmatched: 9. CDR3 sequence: CASALLAGGRNEQFF. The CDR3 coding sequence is TGTGCCAGTGCCTTACTAGCGGGGGGGCGGAATGAGCAGTTCTTC.

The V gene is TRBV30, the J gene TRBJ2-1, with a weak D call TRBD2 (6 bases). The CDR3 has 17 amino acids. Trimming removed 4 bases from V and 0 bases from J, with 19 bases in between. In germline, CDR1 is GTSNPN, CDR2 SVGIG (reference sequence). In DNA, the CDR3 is TGTGCCTGGACGGAGGGGACGGTCCTGAGCTCCTACAATGAGCAGTTCTTC. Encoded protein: CAWTEGTVLSSYNEQFF.

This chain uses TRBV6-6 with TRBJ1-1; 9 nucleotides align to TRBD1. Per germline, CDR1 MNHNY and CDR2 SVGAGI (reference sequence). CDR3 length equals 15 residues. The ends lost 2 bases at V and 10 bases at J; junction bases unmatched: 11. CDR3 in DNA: TGTGCCAGCAGTTACGGGCATTCGGGGGGACAGGGAGCTTTCTTT. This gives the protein CASSYGHSGGQGAFF.

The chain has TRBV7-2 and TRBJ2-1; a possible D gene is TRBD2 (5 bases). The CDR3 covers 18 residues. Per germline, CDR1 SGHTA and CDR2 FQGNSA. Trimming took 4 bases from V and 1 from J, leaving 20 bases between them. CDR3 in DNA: TGTGCCAGCAGCTCGGAGCCCGGCCTAGCCATTTCCTACAATGAGCAGTTCTTC. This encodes CASSSEPGLAISYNEQFF.